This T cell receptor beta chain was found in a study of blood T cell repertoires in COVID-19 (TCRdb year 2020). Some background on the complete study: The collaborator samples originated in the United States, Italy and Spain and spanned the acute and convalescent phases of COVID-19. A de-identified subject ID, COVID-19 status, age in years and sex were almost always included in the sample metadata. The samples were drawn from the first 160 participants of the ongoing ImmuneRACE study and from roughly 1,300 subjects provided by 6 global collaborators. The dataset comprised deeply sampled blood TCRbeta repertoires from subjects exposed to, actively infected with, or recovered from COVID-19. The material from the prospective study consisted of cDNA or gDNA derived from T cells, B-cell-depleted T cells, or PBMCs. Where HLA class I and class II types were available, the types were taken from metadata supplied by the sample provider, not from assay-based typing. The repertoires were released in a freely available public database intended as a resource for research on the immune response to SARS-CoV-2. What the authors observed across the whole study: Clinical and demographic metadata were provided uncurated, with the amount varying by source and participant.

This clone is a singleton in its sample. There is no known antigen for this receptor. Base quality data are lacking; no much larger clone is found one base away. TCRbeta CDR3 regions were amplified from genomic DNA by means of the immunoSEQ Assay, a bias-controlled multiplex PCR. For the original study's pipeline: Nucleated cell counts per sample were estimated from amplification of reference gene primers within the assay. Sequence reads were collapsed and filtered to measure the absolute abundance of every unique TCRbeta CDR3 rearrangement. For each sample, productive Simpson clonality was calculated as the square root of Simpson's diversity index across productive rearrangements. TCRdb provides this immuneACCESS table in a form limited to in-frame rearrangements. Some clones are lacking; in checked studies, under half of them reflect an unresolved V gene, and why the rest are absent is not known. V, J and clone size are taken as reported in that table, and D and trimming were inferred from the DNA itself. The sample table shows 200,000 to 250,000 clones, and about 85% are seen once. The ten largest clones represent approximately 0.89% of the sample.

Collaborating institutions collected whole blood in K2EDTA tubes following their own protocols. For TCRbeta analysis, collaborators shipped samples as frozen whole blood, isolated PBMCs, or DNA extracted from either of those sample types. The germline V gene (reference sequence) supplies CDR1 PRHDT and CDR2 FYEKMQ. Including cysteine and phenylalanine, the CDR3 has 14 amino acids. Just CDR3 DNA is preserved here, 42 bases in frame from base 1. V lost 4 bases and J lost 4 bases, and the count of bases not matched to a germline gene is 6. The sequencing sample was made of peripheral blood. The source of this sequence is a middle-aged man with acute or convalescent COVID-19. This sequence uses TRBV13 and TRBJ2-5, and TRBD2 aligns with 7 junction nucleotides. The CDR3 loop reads CASSSRDYLETQYF. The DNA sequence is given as TGTGCCAGCAGCTCCCGGGACTACCTAGAGACCCAGTACTTC. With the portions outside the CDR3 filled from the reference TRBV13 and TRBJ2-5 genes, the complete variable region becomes AAGVIQSPRHLIKEKRETATLKCYPIPRHDTVYWYQQGPGQDPQFLISFYEKMQSDKGSIPDRFSAQQFSDYHSELNMSSLELGDSALYFCASSSRDYLETQYFGPGTRLLVL.